These T cell receptor beta chains were read from a single sample in a study of blood T cell repertoires in COVID-19. Method: immunoSEQ multiplex PCR; TCRdb's copy keeps in-frame clones and lacks some. The table lists 120,000 to 150,000 clones, 75% to 90% of them singletons. Source material: peripheral blood. These receptors were collected from a woman aged 55-75 years with COVID-19, enrolled during active disease. The CDR3 runs from the conserved cysteine through the conserved F or W. The order of the fields is clone size, J gene, V gene, D gene, CDR3 protein, CDR3 DNA. A D gene is named only where the DNA matches it firmly. Clone sizes are given selectively: once, few, many, or a class where the clone is expanded.

clone size: -
J gene: TRBJ2-1
V gene: TRBV11-2
D gene: -
CDR3 protein: CASSSGHYNEQFF
CDR3 DNA: TGTGCCAGCAGCTCTGGACACTACAATGAGCAGTTCTTC

clone size: -
J gene: TRBJ1-5
V gene: TRBV27
D gene: -
CDR3 protein: CASSIGTFSNQPQHF
CDR3 DNA: TGTGCCAGCAGTATCGGGACATTTAGCAATCAGCCCCAGCATTTT

clone size: -
J gene: TRBJ1-1
V gene: TRBV6-6
D gene: -
CDR3 protein: CASRPPRGTFSEAFF
CDR3 DNA: TGTGCCAGCAGACCCCCCAGGGGAACTTTTTCTGAAGCTTTCTTT

clone size: -
J gene: TRBJ1-5
V gene: TRBV5-5
D gene: TRBD1
CDR3 protein: CASSTGTGYRNNQPQHF
CDR3 DNA: TGTGCCAGCAGCACCGGGACAGGGTACCGGAACAATCAGCCCCAGCATTTT

clone size: -
J gene: TRBJ2-4
V gene: TRBV13
D gene: TRBD1
CDR3 protein: CASSPGKGALNIQYF
CDR3 DNA: TGTGCCAGCAGCCCGGGAAAGGGGGCCCTAAACATTCAGTACTTC

clone size: -
J gene: TRBJ2-2
V gene: TRBV7-3
D gene: TRBD2
CDR3 protein: CASSVSGGNTGELFF
CDR3 DNA: TGTGCCAGCAGCGTAAGCGGGGGGAACACCGGGGAGCTGTTTTTT

clone size: -
J gene: TRBJ1-4
V gene: TRBV7-2
D gene: -
CDR3 protein: CASSSSGNEKLFF
CDR3 DNA: TGTGCCAGCAGCTCTAGCGGTAATGAAAAACTGTTTTTT

clone size: -
J gene: TRBJ1-1
V gene: TRBV9
D gene: -
CDR3 protein: CASSLNVEGWTEAFF
CDR3 DNA: TGTGCCAGCAGCCTAAACGTGGAGGGTTGGACTGAAGCTTTCTTT

clone size: -
J gene: TRBJ2-7
V gene: TRBV2
D gene: -
CDR3 protein: CASSGTGGEQYF
CDR3 DNA: TGTGCCAGCAGTGGGACTGGTGGGGAGCAGTACTTC

clone size: -
J gene: TRBJ1-1
V gene: TRBV7-2
D gene: TRBD1
CDR3 protein: CASSNRGWGLGMNTEAFF
CDR3 DNA: TGTGCCAGCAGCAACAGGGGTTGGGGTTTGGGAATGAACACTGAAGCTTTCTTT

clone size: -
J gene: TRBJ2-5
V gene: TRBV6-1
D gene: TRBD1
CDR3 protein: CASSEWGQSLQETQYF
CDR3 DNA: TGTGCCAGCAGTGAGTGGGGACAGAGCCTCCAAGAGACCCAGTACTTC

clone size: -
J gene: TRBJ2-1
V gene: TRBV7-3
D gene: TRBD2
CDR3 protein: CASSRSGGAHNEQFF
CDR3 DNA: TGTGCCAGCAGCAGAAGCGGGGGGGCCCACAATGAGCAGTTCTTC

clone size: -
J gene: TRBJ2-3
V gene: TRBV29-1
D gene: -
CDR3 protein: CSVERGKDTQYF
CDR3 DNA: TGCAGCGTTGAACGGGGGAAAGATACGCAGTATTTT

clone size: -
J gene: TRBJ1-1
V gene: TRBV27
D gene: TRBD1
CDR3 protein: CASLDRYRTEAFF
CDR3 DNA: TGTGCCAGCCTGGACAGGTACAGGACTGAAGCTTTCTTT

clone size: -
J gene: TRBJ1-2
V gene: TRBV15
D gene: -
CDR3 protein: CATSSSDSGYTF
CDR3 DNA: TGTGCCACCAGCTCTAGCGACAGCGGCTACACCTTC

clone size: -
J gene: TRBJ2-7
V gene: TRBV7-2
D gene: TRBD1
CDR3 protein: CASSLVTGPGGGEQYF
CDR3 DNA: TGTGCCAGCAGCTTAGTAACGGGGCCAGGGGGTGGCGAGCAGTACTTC

clone size: -
J gene: TRBJ1-3
V gene: TRBV18
D gene: -
CDR3 protein: CASSHYGGVENTIYF
CDR3 DNA: TGTGCCAGCTCTCACTACGGGGGTGTGGAAAACACCATATATTTT

clone size: -
J gene: TRBJ2-2
V gene: TRBV9
D gene: -
CDR3 protein: CASSVVAGLTGELFF
CDR3 DNA: TGTGCCAGCAGCGTAGTAGCAGGGCTAACCGGGGAGCTGTTTTTT

clone size: few
J gene: TRBJ1-1
V gene: TRBV10-3
D gene: -
CDR3 protein: CAITGAGDTEAFF
CDR3 DNA: TGTGCCATCACAGGTGCGGGGGACACTGAAGCTTTCTTT

clone size: -
J gene: TRBJ2-6
V gene: TRBV19
D gene: TRBD1
CDR3 protein: CASSRGQVSPGANVLTF
CDR3 DNA: TGTGCCAGTAGTAGGGGACAGGTATCTCCTGGGGCCAACGTCCTGACTTTC

clone size: -
J gene: TRBJ1-1
V gene: TRBV5-1
D gene: TRBD1
CDR3 protein: CASSSGQGRTEAFF
CDR3 DNA: TGCGCCAGCAGCTCGGGACAGGGAAGAACTGAAGCTTTCTTT

clone size: -
J gene: TRBJ2-5
V gene: TRBV23-1
D gene: -
CDR3 protein: CASSHYRDTMRVTQYF
CDR3 DNA: TGCGCCAGCAGTCACTACCGGGACACTATGAGGGTGACCCAGTACTTC

clone size: -
J gene: TRBJ2-3
V gene: TRBV5-1
D gene: -
CDR3 protein: CASSLTGITDTQYF
CDR3 DNA: TGCGCCAGCAGCTTGACAGGAATCACAGATACGCAGTATTTT

clone size: -
J gene: TRBJ1-6
V gene: TRBV15
D gene: -
CDR3 protein: CATSRMQGSRNSPLHF
CDR3 DNA: TGTGCCACCAGCAGAATGCAGGGGTCGAGGAATTCACCCCTCCACTTT